The 4 T cell receptor beta chains presented below share a single source sample, sequenced in a study of T cells in Graves' hyperthyroidism and ophthalmopathy. Using RNA transcripts as the source, TCR beta CDR3 regions were amplified. First-round RT-PCR of the TCR CDR3 relied on the HTBI primer set. TCRdb ran MiXCR on the multiplex PCR reads and lists one entry per CDR3 protein. The table lists under 250,000 distinct CDR3 sequences, more than 15% of them singletons. What was sequenced was blood. These receptors were taken from a man aged 50 to 59 with Graves' hyperthyroidism.

This clonotype was seen more than once but under ten times. The CDR3 sequence: CASKIDSGPNYGYTF. CDR3 coding DNA: TGTGCCAGTAAAATAGATTCAGGACCGAACTATGGCTACACCTTC. This chain uses TRBV19 with TRBJ1-2; D not certain. The germline gives CDR1 LNHDA, CDR2 SQIVND (reference sequence). This CDR3 comprises 15 residues. The V end lost 7 bases, the J end lost 2 bases, and 17 bases lay between the germline ends.

Many counts were recorded for this clonotype. The V and J genes are TRBV2 and TRBJ2-5; 12 bases line up with TRBD1. The V segment lost 5 bases and the J segment 4 bases; nucleotides outside the gene matches: 8. The CDR3 runs 16 residues. Germline V gives CDR1 SNHLY, CDR2 FYNNEI. The DNA for the CDR3 is TGTGCCAGCAGTTATACCGGGACAGGGGGCGGAGAGACCCAGTACTTC. It translates to CASSYTGTGGGETQYF.

By share, this clonotype counts as medium-sized. V usage is TRBV28 and J usage is TRBJ2-7, with 7 bases matching TRBD1. V lost 6 bases to trimming and J lost 5 bases; unmatched junction nucleotides: 13. The CDR3 covers 15 residues. Germline V gives CDR1 MDHEN, CDR2 SYDVKM. CDR3 amino acids: CASRPDRDANHEQYF. The CDR3 nucleotides read TGTGCCAGCAGGCCCGACAGGGATGCTAACCACGAGCAGTACTTC. Full variable domain (remainder filled in from reference TRBV28 and TRBJ2-7): DVKVTQSSRYLVKRTGEKVFLECVQDMDHENMFWYRQDPGLGLRLIYFSYDVKMKEKGDIPEGYSVSREKKERFSLILESASTNQTSMYLCASRPDRDANHEQYFGPGTRLTVT.

This clonotype was detected ten times or more. The gene calls are TRBV5-1 and TRBJ1-1; 8 bases fit TRBD1. CDR1 and CDR2 from the germline V gene are SGHRS and YFSETQ. The CDR3 has 14 residues. Trimming removed 0 bases from V and 6 bases from J; junction bases left unmatched: 4. In DNA, the CDR3 is TGCGCCAGCAGCTTGGGACAGGGGAGGTCTGAAGCTTTCTTT. Protein product: CASSLGQGRSEAFF.